The rows below give T cell receptor beta chains drawn from one sample of a study of blood T cell repertoires in COVID-19. Profiling relied on immunoSEQ multiplex PCR, and the TCRdb table lists in-frame clones only, not all of them. The sample has approximately 280,000 clones, roughly 90% seen once. The sequencing sample was made of peripheral blood. These receptors were obtained from a man aged 35-49 years with acute or convalescent COVID-19. CDR3s include the opening cysteine and the closing phenylalanine or tryptophan. The D gene is left open where the match is weak. Clone sizes are given selectively: once, few, many, or a class where the clone is expanded.

TRBJ2-1 NA NA TRBV14 TGTGCCAGCAGCCAAGGGACAGCTAACCATGAGCAGTTCTTC CASSQGTANHEQFF
TRBJ2-3 TRBD2 NA TRBV7-2 TGTGCCAGCAGCTTTCGCGGGGGGGCCGGGGATACGCAGTATTTT CASSFRGGAGDTQYF
TRBJ1-4 NA NA TRBV18 TGTGCCAGCTCACCTGGCGTGGGGGCCCATGAAAAACTGTTTTTT CASSPGVGAHEKLFF
TRBJ1-2 TRBD1 NA TRBV28 TGTGCCAGCAGTCCTGGACAGGGGGCCTATGGTGGCTACACCTTC CASSPGQGAYGGYTF
TRBJ2-1 NA NA TRBV28 TGTGCCAGCAGTCTGCCGTGGGGGGGCCCCAATGAGCAGTTCTTC CASSLPWGGPNEQFF
TRBJ1-2 NA NA TRBV20-1 TGCAGTGCTAGAGGGAGTCGTGGCTACACCTTC CSARGSRGYTF
TRBJ2-7 TRBD1 few TRBV30 TGTGCCTGGAGTGTGGTGACAGGGCAGGGCGAGCAGTACTTC CAWSVVTGQGEQYF
TRBJ2-3 NA few TRBV5-1 TGCGCCAGCAGCTTGGGGGGCAGGTCCTTCACAGATACGCAGTATTTT CASSLGGRSFTDTQYF
TRBJ1-1 NA NA TRBV12-3/TRBV12-4 TGTGCCAGCAGTACCCAGGGCGGTGCTTTCTTT CASSTQGGAFF
TRBJ2-1 NA NA TRBV24-1 TGTGCCACCAGTGAATACACGGGTGAGCAGTTCTTC CATSEYTGEQFF
TRBJ2-3 TRBD1 once TRBV2 TGTGCCACCGTCCGGGACAGGGGCACAGATACGCAGTATTTT CATVRDRGTDTQYF
TRBJ2-3 NA NA TRBV18 TGTGCCAGCTCACCCCTGGCAGGAACAGATACGCAGTATTTT CASSPLAGTDTQYF